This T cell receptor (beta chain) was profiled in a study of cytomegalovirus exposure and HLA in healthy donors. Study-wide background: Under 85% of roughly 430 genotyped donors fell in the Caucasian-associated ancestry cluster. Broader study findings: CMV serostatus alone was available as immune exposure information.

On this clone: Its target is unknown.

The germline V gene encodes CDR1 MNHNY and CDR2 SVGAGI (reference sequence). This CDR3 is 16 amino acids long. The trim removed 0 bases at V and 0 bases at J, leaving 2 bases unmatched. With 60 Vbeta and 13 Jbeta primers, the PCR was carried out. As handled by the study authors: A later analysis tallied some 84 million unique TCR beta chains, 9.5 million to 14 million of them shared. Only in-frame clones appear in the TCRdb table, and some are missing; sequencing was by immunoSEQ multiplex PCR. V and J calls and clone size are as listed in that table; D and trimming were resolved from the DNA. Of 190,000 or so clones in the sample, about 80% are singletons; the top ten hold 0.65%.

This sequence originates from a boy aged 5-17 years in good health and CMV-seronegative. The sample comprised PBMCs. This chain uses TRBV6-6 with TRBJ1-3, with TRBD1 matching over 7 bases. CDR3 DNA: TGTGCCAGCAGTTACTCAAGGGACAGCTCTGGAAACACCATATATTTT. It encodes CASSYSRDSSGNTIYF.